Each of the 14 T cell receptor beta chains below was sequenced from the same sample in a study of CD8+ T cells in alopecia areata. RNA extraction and reverse transcription yielded cDNA as sequencing template. Assay used: immunoSEQ multiplex PCR; TCRdb lists only in-frame clones, some missing. The sample lists around 50,000 clones, approximately 96% occurring once. The sequencing used CD8+ T cells sorted from blood, collected at week 0. All receptors come from a human donor with alopecia areata.

The chain recombines TRBV4-2 with TRBJ2-5; D gene unclear. The CDR3 has 14 amino acids. Trimming pared 3 bases from V and 2 bases from J, leaving 10 bases between. CDR1 and CDR2 from the germline V gene are LGHNA and YNFKEQ. The CDR3 spells CASSHVGEQETQYF. The DNA of the CDR3 is TGTGCCAGCAGCCATGTAGGCGAACAAGAGACCCAGTACTTC.

J is TRBJ2-1 and V is TRBV14; D is unresolved. V lost 1 base, J lost 8 bases, and 9 bases lay in between. This CDR3 spans 13 amino acids. CDR1 and CDR2 (germline): SGHDN, FVKESK. The CDR3 loop reads CASSQGIRDEQFF. The CDR3 DNA follows: TGTGCCAGCAGCCAAGGGATTCGGGATGAGCAGTTCTTC.

The chain links TRBV5-8 to TRBJ2-1; 7 bases agree with TRBD2. The CDR3 runs to 13 residues. Trimming cost V 6 bases and J 8 bases; bases outside gene matches: 8. Germline V CDR1 and CDR2: SGHTS, YDEGEE. CDR3 protein: CASTPGGYDEQFF. As DNA, the CDR3 is TGTGCCAGCACCCCCGGGGGGTACGATGAGCAGTTCTTC.

The chain joins TRBV4-1 to TRBJ2-1; no clear D gene. The germline gives CDR1 MGHRA, CDR2 YSYEKL. V shed 0 bases and J shed 5 bases, with 2 bases lying between them. This CDR3 is built from 12 residues. CDR3 bases: TGCGCCAGCAGCCAAGATCACAATGAGCAGTTCTTC. This codes for CASSQDHNEQFF.

This chain uses TRBV4-1 with TRBJ2-7; D perhaps matches TRBD1 (6 bases). Germline loops: CDR1 MGHRA, CDR2 YSYEKL. CDR3 length: 12 amino acids. V lost 11 bases and J 2 bases, leaving 13 bases between the germline ends. CDR3 region: CAHREAAYEQYF. The DNA for the CDR3 is TGCGCCCACAGGGAAGCGGCCTACGAGCAGTACTTC.

The genes are TRBV15 and TRBJ1-5, with D possibly being TRBD1 (5 bases). Germline CDR1 reads LNHNV; CDR2 reads YYDKDF (reference sequence). Trimming pared 5 bases from V and 0 bases from J, leaving 8 bases between. This CDR3 has 14 residues. Written as DNA, the CDR3 is TGTGCCACCAGCGACAGTTTTAGCAATCAGCCCCAGCATTTT. This gives the protein CATSDSFSNQPQHF.

The chain is built from TRBV7-9 and TRBJ2-7, with D unresolved. In germline, CDR1 is SEHNR, CDR2 FQNEAQ (reference sequence). The V gene lost 3 bases and the J gene lost 2 bases, with 8 bases spanning the gap. The CDR3 consists of 13 residues. The CDR3 here is CASSFAETYEQYF. CDR3 in DNA: TGTGCCAGCAGCTTTGCGGAAACCTACGAGCAGTACTTC.

The chain has TRBV27 and TRBJ2-4; TRBD1 matches at 9 bases. V gave up 5 bases and J gave up 15 bases; unmatched junction bases: 5. The CDR3 sequence is 11 residues long. Germline CDR1 and CDR2: MNHEY and SMNVEV (reference sequence). The CDR3 spells CASSPGTGLYF. The CDR3, as DNA: TGTGCCAGCAGTCCCGGGACAGGGCTGTACTTC.

The chain links TRBV13 to TRBJ2-5, with D tentatively TRBD1 or TRBD2 (5 bases each). This CDR3 spans 11 amino acids. V was shortened by 4 bases and J by 11 bases, with 11 bases between the two germline ends. In germline, CDR1 is PRHDT, CDR2 FYEKMQ (reference sequence). The CDR3 nucleotides are TGTGCCAGCAGCTCCCGGGACCAGCAGTACTTC. Translating it yields CASSSRDQQYF.

The chain joins TRBV5-8 to TRBJ2-7; 12 bases line up with TRBD1. V was clipped by 4 bases and J by 3 bases; unmatched bases: 5. Germline V lookup: CDR1 SGHTS, CDR2 YDEGEE. The CDR3 runs 15 residues. CDR3: CASSPRDRGHYEQYF. In DNA form, the CDR3 reads TGTGCCAGCAGCCCCCGGGACAGGGGGCACTACGAGCAGTACTTC.

The rearrangement uses TRBV6-1 and TRBJ1-5; D unresolved. This CDR3 comprises 16 residues. V was pared by 1 base and J by 2 bases, with 12 bases between. CDR1 and CDR2 (germline): MNHNS, SASEGT. For the CDR3, the DNA is TGTGCCAGCAGTGAAGGGCGGGAAGTTGGCAATCAGCCCCAGCATTTT. The encoded protein is CASSEGREVGNQPQHF.

This clone appeared once. The rearrangement links TRBV29-1 to TRBJ2-5, with TRBD2 matching 8 bases. The J call may be incorrect, as the DNA end agrees better with TRBJ2-7. CDR3 length: 13 residues. Germline V gene lookup returns CDR1 SQVTM and CDR2 ANQGSEA. CDR3 DNA sequence: TGCAGCGTTGTAGCGGGGTCAGCCTACGAGCAGTACTTC. Translating it yields CSVVAGSAYEQYF.

CDR3 region: CASSQDWGAELYGYTF. For the CDR3, the DNA is TGCGCCAGCAGCCAAGATTGGGGGGCAGAACTCTATGGCTACACCTTC. The V call is TRBV4-3, the J call TRBJ1-2; perhaps TRBD1 as D (6 bases). Germline V gives CDR1 LGHNA, CDR2 YSLEER. CDR3 length equals 16 residues. V shed 0 bases and J shed 4 bases, with 15 bases lying between them.

This chain links TRBV5-4 with TRBJ1-1; D is ambiguous. This CDR3 contains 14 residues. Germline V gives CDR1 SGHNT, CDR2 YYREEE (reference sequence). V lost 4 bases, J lost 7 bases, and 17 bases lay in between. CDR3 sequence reads: CASSPTVNVVEAFF. In DNA, the CDR3 is TGTGCCAGCAGCCCCACCGTGAACGTGGTTGAAGCTTTCTTT.